The rows below give T cell receptor beta chains drawn from one sample of a study of cytomegalovirus exposure and HLA in healthy donors. Sequenced by immunoSEQ multiplex PCR; TCRdb stores in-frame clones only, minus some. The repertoire has under 200,000 clones, roughly four fifths of them found once; the top ten carry 13%. What was sequenced was PBMCs. The source is a woman between 45 and 60 years old in good health and CMV-seronegative. Each CDR3 is given with its conserved first and last residue. The order of the fields is V gene, J gene, CDR3 length, CDR3 protein.

V gene: TRBV7-2; J gene: TRBJ2-7; CDR3 length: 13; CDR3 protein: CASSLNRGYEQYF
V gene: TRBV30; J gene: TRBJ1-1; CDR3 length: 12; CDR3 protein: CAWDQGISEAFF
V gene: TRBV5-4; J gene: TRBJ1-1; CDR3 length: 12; CDR3 protein: CASSFRGTEAFF
V gene: TRBV4-1; J gene: TRBJ2-7; CDR3 length: 15; CDR3 protein: CASSPGTSGSNEQYF
V gene: TRBV9; J gene: TRBJ2-2; CDR3 length: 14; CDR3 protein: CATSVAGVPGELFF
V gene: TRBV28; J gene: TRBJ2-7; CDR3 length: 17; CDR3 protein: CASSLRVGQGASYEQYF
V gene: TRBV18; J gene: TRBJ1-1; CDR3 length: 15; CDR3 protein: CASSQQQGPNTEAFF
V gene: TRBV7-8; J gene: TRBJ2-5; CDR3 length: 14; CDR3 protein: CASSFRRSRETQYF
V gene: TRBV28; J gene: TRBJ2-1; CDR3 length: 16; CDR3 protein: CASSSLGGGRLYEQFF
V gene: TRBV6-4; J gene: TRBJ2-7; CDR3 length: 14; CDR3 protein: CASSVQGARCEQYF
V gene: TRBV7-2; J gene: TRBJ2-7; CDR3 length: 16; CDR3 protein: CASSFGLTSGRDEQYF
V gene: TRBV5-6; J gene: TRBJ2-1; CDR3 length: 16; CDR3 protein: CASSTWTSGSGNEQFF